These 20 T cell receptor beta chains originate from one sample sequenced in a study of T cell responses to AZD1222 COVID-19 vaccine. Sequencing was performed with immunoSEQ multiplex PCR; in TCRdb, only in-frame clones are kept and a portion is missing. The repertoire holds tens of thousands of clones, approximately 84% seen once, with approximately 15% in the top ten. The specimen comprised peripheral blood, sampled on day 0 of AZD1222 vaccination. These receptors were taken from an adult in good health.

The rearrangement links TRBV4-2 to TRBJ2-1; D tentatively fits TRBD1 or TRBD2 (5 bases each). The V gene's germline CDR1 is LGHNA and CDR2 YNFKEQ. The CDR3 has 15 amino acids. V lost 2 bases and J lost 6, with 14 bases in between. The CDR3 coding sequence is TGTGCCAGCAGCCAAACTACCCGGGACCTCAATGAGCAGTTCTTC. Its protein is CASSQTTRDLNEQFF.

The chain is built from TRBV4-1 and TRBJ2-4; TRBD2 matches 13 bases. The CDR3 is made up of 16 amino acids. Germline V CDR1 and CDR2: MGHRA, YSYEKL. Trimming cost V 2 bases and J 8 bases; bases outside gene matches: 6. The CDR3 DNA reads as TGCGCCAGCAGCCAAATACTAGCGGGGGGGAAGGACATTCAGTACTTC. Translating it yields CASSQILAGGKDIQYF.

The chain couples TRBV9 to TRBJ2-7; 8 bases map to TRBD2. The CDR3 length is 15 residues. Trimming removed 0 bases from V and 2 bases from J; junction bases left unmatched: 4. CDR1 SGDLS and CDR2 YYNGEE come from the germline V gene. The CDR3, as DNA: TGTGCCAGCAGCGTAGGTAGCGGGACCCCCTACGAGCAGTACTTC. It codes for CASSVGSGTPYEQYF.

CDR3 coding DNA: TGCGCCAGCAGCCAAGTCGGAGGGCCACAGGGGGAAAAACTGTTTTTT. It codes for CASSQVGGPQGEKLFF. The V and J genes are TRBV4-1 and TRBJ1-4; 7 bases line up with TRBD1. The J segment lost 8 bases and the V segment lost 1 base, leaving 10 bases of the junction unmatched. CDR1 and CDR2 (germline): MGHRA, YSYEKL. There are 16 residues in the CDR3.

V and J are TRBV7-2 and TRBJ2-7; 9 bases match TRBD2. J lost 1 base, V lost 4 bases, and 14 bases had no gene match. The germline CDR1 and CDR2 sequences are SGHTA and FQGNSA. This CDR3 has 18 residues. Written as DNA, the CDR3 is TGTGCCAGCAGCTCCCAAGGACCTCAAGCGGGAGGTTCCTACGAGCAGTACTTC. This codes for CASSSQGPQAGGSYEQYF. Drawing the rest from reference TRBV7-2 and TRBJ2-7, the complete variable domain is GAGVSQSPSNKVTEKGKDVELRCDPISGHTALYWYRQSLGQGLEFLIYFQGNSAPDKSGLPSDRFSAERTGGSVSTLTIQRTQQEDSAVYLCASSSQGPQAGGSYEQYFGPGTRLTVT.

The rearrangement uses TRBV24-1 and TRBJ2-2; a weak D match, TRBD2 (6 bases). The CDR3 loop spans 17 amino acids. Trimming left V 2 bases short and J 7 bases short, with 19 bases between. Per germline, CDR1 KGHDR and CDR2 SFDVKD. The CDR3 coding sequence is TGTGCCACCAGTGATTCGGAGGCCGGAGGGTGGGGCGGGGAGCTGTTTTTT. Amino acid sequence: CATSDSEAGGWGGELFF.

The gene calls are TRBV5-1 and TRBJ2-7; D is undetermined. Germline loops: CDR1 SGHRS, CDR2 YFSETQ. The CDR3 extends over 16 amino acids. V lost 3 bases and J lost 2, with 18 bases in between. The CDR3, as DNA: TGCGCCAGCAGCTCCGAGACCCCGTTTTTAGCCTACGAGCAGTACTTC. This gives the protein CASSSETPFLAYEQYF.

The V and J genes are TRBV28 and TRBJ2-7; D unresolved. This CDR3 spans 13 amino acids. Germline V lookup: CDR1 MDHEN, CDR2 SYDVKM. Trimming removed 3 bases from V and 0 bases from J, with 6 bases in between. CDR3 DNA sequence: TGTGCCAGCAGTTTGGGCAGCTCCTACGAGCAGTACTTC. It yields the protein CASSLGSSYEQYF.

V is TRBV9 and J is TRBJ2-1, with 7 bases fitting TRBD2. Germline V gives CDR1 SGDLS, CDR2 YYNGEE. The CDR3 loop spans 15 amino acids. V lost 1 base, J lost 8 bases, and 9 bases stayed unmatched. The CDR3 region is CASSVSSREIDEQFF. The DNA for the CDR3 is TGTGCCAGCAGCGTATCTTCGCGGGAGATTGATGAGCAGTTCTTC.

CDR3 DNA: TGTGCCAGCAGCCAAGGGCCGTTAGATAGCAATCAGCCCCAGCATTTT. Amino acid sequence: CASSQGPLDSNQPQHF. The chain employs TRBV4-2 and TRBJ1-5, with D hard to call. The ends were cut back, 1 base at V and 0 bases at J, with 10 bases in the middle. Germline V gene lookup returns CDR1 LGHNA and CDR2 YNFKEQ. The CDR3 extends over 16 amino acids.

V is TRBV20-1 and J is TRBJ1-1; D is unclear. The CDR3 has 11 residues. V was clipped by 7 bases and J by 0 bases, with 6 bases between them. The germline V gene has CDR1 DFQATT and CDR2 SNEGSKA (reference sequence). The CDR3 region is CSVTMNTEAFF. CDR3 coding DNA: TGCAGTGTCACAATGAACACTGAAGCTTTCTTT.

The CDR3 nucleotides are TGTGCCAGCAGCTTAACCAGGGAAGAGACCCAGTACTTC. This encodes CASSLTREETQYF. This chain joins TRBV7-3 and TRBJ2-5; possible D gene TRBD1, 5 bases. The germline gives CDR1 SGHTA, CDR2 FQGTGA. Trimming pared 0 bases from V and 3 bases from J, leaving 5 bases between. This CDR3 spans 13 amino acids.

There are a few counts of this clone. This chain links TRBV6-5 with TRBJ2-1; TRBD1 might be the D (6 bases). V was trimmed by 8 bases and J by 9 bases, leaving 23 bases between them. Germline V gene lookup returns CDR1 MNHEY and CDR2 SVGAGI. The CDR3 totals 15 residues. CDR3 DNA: TGTGCCAGCTCTGTCGGCCAGGGGCATACGGCTGAGCAGTTCTTC. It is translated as CASSVGQGHTAEQFF.

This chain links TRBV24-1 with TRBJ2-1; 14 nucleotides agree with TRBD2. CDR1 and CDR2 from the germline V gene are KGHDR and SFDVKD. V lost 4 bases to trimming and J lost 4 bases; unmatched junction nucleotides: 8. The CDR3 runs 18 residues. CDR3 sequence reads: CATSDQIGTSGRYNEQFF. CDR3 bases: TGTGCCACCAGTGACCAAATAGGGACTAGCGGGAGATACAATGAGCAGTTCTTC.

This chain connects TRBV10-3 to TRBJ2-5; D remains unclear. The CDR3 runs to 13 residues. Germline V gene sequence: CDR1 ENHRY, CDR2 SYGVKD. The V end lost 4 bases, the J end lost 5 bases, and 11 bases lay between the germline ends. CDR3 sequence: CAISGATGETQYF. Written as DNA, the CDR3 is TGTGCCATCAGTGGAGCGACCGGGGAGACCCAGTACTTC.

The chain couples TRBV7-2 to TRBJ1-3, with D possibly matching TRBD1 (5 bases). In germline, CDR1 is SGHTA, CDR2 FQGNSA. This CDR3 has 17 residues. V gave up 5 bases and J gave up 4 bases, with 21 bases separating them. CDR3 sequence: CASSTRGGATGGNTIYF. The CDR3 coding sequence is TGTGCCAGCAGCACCAGAGGTGGGGCCACGGGAGGAAACACCATATATTTT.

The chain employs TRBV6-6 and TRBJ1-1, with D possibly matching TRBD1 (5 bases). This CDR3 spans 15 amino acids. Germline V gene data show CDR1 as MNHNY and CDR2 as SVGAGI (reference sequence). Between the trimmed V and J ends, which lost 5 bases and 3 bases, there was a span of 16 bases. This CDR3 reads CASSTRTYKDTEAFF. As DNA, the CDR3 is TGTGCCAGCAGTACCCGGACATATAAGGACACTGAAGCTTTCTTT.

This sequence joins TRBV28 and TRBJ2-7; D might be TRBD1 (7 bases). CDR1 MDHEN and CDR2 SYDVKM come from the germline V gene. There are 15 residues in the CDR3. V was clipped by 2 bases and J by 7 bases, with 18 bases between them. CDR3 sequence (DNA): TGTGCCAGCAGTTTAGTGACAGGGATCGGGGGAGAGCAGTACTTC. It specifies CASSLVTGIGGEQYF.

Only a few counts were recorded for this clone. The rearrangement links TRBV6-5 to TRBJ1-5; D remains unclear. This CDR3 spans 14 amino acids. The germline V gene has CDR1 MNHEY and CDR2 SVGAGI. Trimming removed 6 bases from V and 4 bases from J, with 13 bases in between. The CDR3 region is CASRGKGPNQPQHF. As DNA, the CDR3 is TGTGCCAGCAGGGGAAAGGGTCCTAATCAGCCCCAGCATTTT.

CDR3 in amino acids: CASRLPGQGLEQYF. The CDR3 bases are TGTGCCAGCAGACTACCCGGACAGGGTCTCGAGCAGTACTTC. The rearrangement links TRBV28 to TRBJ2-7, with 8 bases identical to TRBD1. Germline CDR1 and CDR2: MDHEN and SYDVKM. This CDR3 has 14 residues. V shed 6 bases, J shed 6 bases, and the junction held 10 bases outside the gene matches. Complete variable domain (other parts from reference TRBV28 and TRBJ2-7): DVKVTQSSRYLVKRTGEKVFLECVQDMDHENMFWYRQDPGLGLRLIYFSYDVKMKEKGDIPEGYSVSREKKERFSLILESASTNQTSMYLCASRLPGQGLEQYFGPGTRLTVT.